In its sample, the clone carrying this TCR beta chain was seen a few times. Its antigen is not known. This record comes from a study of CD4 T cells in relation to SARS-CoV-2 and coronaviruses. Germline loops: CDR1 ENHRY, CDR2 SYGVKD. The germline V and J ends were trimmed by 3 bases and 4 bases, with 16 bases remaining between them. The CDR3 covers 16 residues. This table comes from immunoSEQ multiplex PCR, and its TCRdb copy is limited to in-frame clones, with some not included. This sample has about 36,000 clones; about 80% occur once, and the top ten carry 2.8%. This chain connects TRBV10-3 to TRBJ2-1, with unresolved D. The TCR originated in an adult with COVID-19. The source material was memory CD4+ T cells from PBMCs, cultured in vitro. CDR3 nucleotides: TGTGCCATCAGTGAATCAGTCTTAAAAGGTTACAATGAGCAGTTCTTC. Translating gives CAISESVLKGYNEQFF.